Listed below are T cell receptor beta chains from one sample, sequenced in a study of OX40 agonist ivuxolimab in advanced cancers. Measured with immunoSEQ multiplex PCR; TCRdb has only the in-frame clones, and not every one. The table has about 32,000 clones, about 90% seen once. The sequencing here drew on CD4+ or CD8+ T cells sorted from blood, taken in a trial of the OX40 agonist ivuxolimab. The receptors come from an adult with an advanced solid tumor such as melanoma, head and neck, liver or kidney cancer. CDR3s include the opening cysteine and the closing phenylalanine or tryptophan. D genes are given only for firm matches. Expanded clones get a size class; other rows say once, few or many, or leave the size out.

clone size	D gene	V gene	J gene	CDR3 protein
NA	NA	TRBV7-8	TRBJ2-3	CASSLDLVTDTQYF
NA	TRBD2	TRBV7-8	TRBJ2-3	CASSSLGTSGSTDTQYF
NA	TRBD1	TRBV12-5	TRBJ2-2	CASGLVQGASGELFF
NA	NA	TRBV7-6	TRBJ1-2	CASSLVQGNGYTF
NA	TRBD2	TRBV6-4	TRBJ2-3	CASSDSGGGTDTQYF
medium-sized	NA	TRBV9	TRBJ2-7	CASSVTESYEQYF
NA	TRBD2	TRBV29-1	TRBJ2-7	CSVNLLREGYEQYF
NA	TRBD1	TRBV19	TRBJ2-7	CASSPRDSHSYEQYF
once	TRBD1	TRBV5-1	TRBJ1-1	CASSLQGTGGGDTEAFF
NA	NA	TRBV28	TRBJ2-1	CASSFHPGPGGEQFF
NA	NA	TRBV2	TRBJ2-5	CASSEVRVPQETQYF
NA	NA	TRBV6-5	TRBJ1-2	CASRLFDREGGYTF
NA	NA	TRBV28	TRBJ2-1	CASSPAFNSYNEQFF
once	NA	TRBV9	TRBJ2-1	CASSPEGYNEQFF
NA	NA	TRBV9	TRBJ2-3	CASSVGTSTDTQYF
NA	TRBD1	TRBV7-6	TRBJ2-3	CASSHARGQGTSTDTQYF
NA	NA	TRBV11-3	TRBJ2-3	CASSSRGGSTDTQYF
NA	TRBD1	TRBV7-9	TRBJ1-1	CASRTTGVLNTEAFF
NA	NA	TRBV27	TRBJ2-1	CASSLSSGHTYNEQFF
NA	NA	TRBV28	TRBJ2-3	CASSFELVSGDTDTQYF
NA	TRBD1	TRBV28	TRBJ2-7	CASRRTGVNEQYF
NA	NA	TRBV28	TRBJ1-2	CASSLFGGGYGYTF
NA	NA	TRBV25-1	TRBJ2-3	CASTEGRSGADTQYF
NA	TRBD1	TRBV5-6	TRBJ2-3	CASSHGTGGLDTQYF
NA	TRBD1	TRBV6-4	TRBJ2-5	CASGNRDREETQYF
NA	NA	TRBV10-3	TRBJ1-2	CAISESPYLNYGYTF
few	TRBD2	TRBV6-5	TRBJ2-3	CASSYSGGEGDTQYF
NA	NA	TRBV9	TRBJ1-2	CASSVVQGGKDGYTF
NA	NA	TRBV4-1	TRBJ2-1	CASSQERWRGSYNEQFF
NA	NA	TRBV27	TRBJ2-2	CASSWDGGELFF
NA	NA	TRBV4-1	TRBJ2-7	CASSHGAKDEQYF